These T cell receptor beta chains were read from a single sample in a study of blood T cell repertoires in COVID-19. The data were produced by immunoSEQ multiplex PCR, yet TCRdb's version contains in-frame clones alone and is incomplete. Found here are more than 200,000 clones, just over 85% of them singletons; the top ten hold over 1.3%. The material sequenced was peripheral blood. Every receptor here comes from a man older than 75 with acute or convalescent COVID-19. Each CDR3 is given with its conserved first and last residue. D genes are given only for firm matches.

DNA: TGTGCCAGCAGCTCACAGGGGATAGCGGGGGTCAGGACCGGGGAGCTGTTTTTT
CDR3: CASSSQGIAGVRTGELFF
J: TRBJ2-2
D: TRBD2
V: TRBV7-2

DNA: TGTGCCAGTAGTACCTGGGCACTAGCGGGAGTAATGTACGAGCAGTACTTC
CDR3: CASSTWALAGVMYEQYF
J: TRBJ2-7
D: TRBD2
V: TRBV19

DNA: TGTGCCAGCATCCCCAGGGACAGGGGAGAGACCCAGTACTTC
CDR3: CASIPRDRGETQYF
J: TRBJ2-5
D: TRBD1
V: TRBV6-6

DNA: TGTGCCAGCAGCAAAGGGGGTTCTGGAAACACCATATATTTT
CDR3: CASSKGGSGNTIYF
J: TRBJ1-3
D: -
V: TRBV6-5

DNA: TGTGCCAGCAGTTATGAGCGCACAGATACGCAGTATTTT
CDR3: CASSYERTDTQYF
J: TRBJ2-3
D: -
V: TRBV6-2/TRBV6-3

DNA: TGTGCCAGCAGCCAAGATTTAACACCCCCGCACGAGCAGTACTTC
CDR3: CASSQDLTPPHEQYF
J: TRBJ2-7
D: -
V: TRBV3-1/TRBV3-2

DNA: TGTGCCAGCAGTTTATCGGCGGGATACCACGAGCAGTACTTC
CDR3: CASSLSAGYHEQYF
J: TRBJ2-7
D: -
V: TRBV27

DNA: TGCGCCAGCAGCATACAGGGGTACTCCTACGAGCAGTACTTC
CDR3: CASSIQGYSYEQYF
J: TRBJ2-7
D: TRBD1
V: TRBV5-1

DNA: TGTGCCACCAGCAGAGATTTTCAGTCTGGCGGCTACACCTTC
CDR3: CATSRDFQSGGYTF
J: TRBJ1-2
D: -
V: TRBV15

DNA: TGCGCCAGCAGCCCTCTCGACAGGGAAGGAGAGACCCAGTACTTC
CDR3: CASSPLDREGETQYF
J: TRBJ2-5
D: TRBD1
V: TRBV4-1

DNA: TGTGCCAGTAGTATAATTGGGACAGCACAATACACAGATACGCAGTATTTT
CDR3: CASSIIGTAQYTDTQYF
J: TRBJ2-3
D: TRBD1
V: TRBV19

DNA: TGTGCCAGCAGTCCCCGACACCTCCTAATAACCTACGAGCAGTACTTC
CDR3: CASSPRHLLITYEQYF
J: TRBJ2-7
D: -
V: TRBV6-2/TRBV6-3

DNA: TGTGCCAGCCATTGGGGGCCACTGGGGTATGGCTACACCTTC
CDR3: CASHWGPLGYGYTF
J: TRBJ1-2
D: -
V: TRBV6-5

DNA: TGTGCCAGCAGTTTAACAGGGGTAACTGGCTACACCTTC
CDR3: CASSLTGVTGYTF
J: TRBJ1-2
D: TRBD1
V: TRBV12-3/TRBV12-4